One sample yielded the 14 T cell receptor beta chains listed below, sequenced in a study of T cells after posttransplantation cyclophosphamide (dated by TCRdb to about 2016). Library preparation was by the immunoSEQ multiplex PCR assay. TCRdb provides this immuneACCESS table in a form limited to in-frame rearrangements. Some clones are lacking; in checked studies, under half of them reflect an unresolved V gene, and why the rest are absent is not known. Within this sample are fewer than 9,500 clones, with about 91% of them counted one time only. The top ten clones comprise under 5% of the sample. The sequencing sample was made of CD4+ T cells sorted from blood. The source of these receptors is a woman aged 45 to 65 in good health and a related stem cell transplant donor.

This clone appeared a few times. The rearrangement links TRBV28 to TRBJ2-1, with D possibly TRBD2 on 5 matching bases. Germline V gene lookup returns CDR1 MDHEN and CDR2 SYDVKM. V was cut by 4 bases and J by 6 bases, with 10 bases left in between. The CDR3 contains 13 residues. CDR3 DNA: TGTGCCAGCAGTTCGGAGGTTGGCAATGAGCAGTTCTTC. Its translation is CASSSEVGNEQFF. Filled out from reference TRBV28 and TRBJ2-1, the complete variable domain reads DVKVTQSSRYLVKRTGEKVFLECVQDMDHENMFWYRQDPGLGLRLIYFSYDVKMKEKGDIPEGYSVSREKKERFSLILESASTNQTSMYLCASSSEVGNEQFFGPGTRLTVL.

This sequence joins TRBV7-6 and TRBJ2-5, with a possible D match to TRBD2 (5 bases). The CDR3 sequence is 13 residues long. V lost 2 bases and J 3 bases, leaving 7 bases between the germline ends. The germline CDR1 and CDR2 sequences are SGHVS and FNYEAQ. CDR3 DNA sequence: TGTGCCAGCAGCTTACGAGGGAAAGAGACCCAGTACTTC. This sequence encodes CASSLRGKETQYF.

The rearrangement links TRBV11-3 to TRBJ2-5; 10 positions match TRBD1. The ends lost 4 bases at V and 5 bases at J; junction bases unmatched: 7. The CDR3 covers 15 residues. Germline values: CDR1 SGHNT, CDR2 YENEEA. CDR3 bases: TGTGCCAGCAGCTCGCGGACAGGGGGGGAGGAGACCCAGTACTTC. Its translation is CASSSRTGGEETQYF.

CDR3 DNA: TGTGCCAGTAGTGGGACAGGAGCTTCCTACGAGCAGTACTTC. Translated, it gives CASSGTGASYEQYF. The chain combines TRBV19 with TRBJ2-7, with 8 bases fitting TRBD1. CDR1 LNHDA and CDR2 SQIVND come from the germline V gene (reference sequence). This CDR3 is 14 amino acids long. After removal of 5 bases from V and 1 base from J, the junction contained 4 bases not matched to a gene. Based on the CDR3 plus reference TRBV19 and TRBJ2-7, the full variable domain is DGGITQSPKYLFRKEGQNVTLSCEQNLNHDAMYWYRQDPGQGLRLIYYSQIVNDFQKGDIAEGYSVSREKKESFPLTVTSAQKNPTAFYLCASSGTGASYEQYFGPGTRLTVT.

The rearrangement links TRBV7-3 to TRBJ2-2, with a weak D call TRBD1 (5 bases). The CDR3 contains 18 residues. The V gene's germline CDR1 is SGHTA and CDR2 FQGTGA. V lost 2 bases and J 3 bases, leaving 19 bases between the germline ends. The CDR3 DNA reads as TGTGCCAGCAGCTTATTAGGGGTTGGGGTCGTGGACACCGGGGAGCTGTTTTTT. It yields the protein CASSLLGVGVVDTGELFF.

The chain recombines TRBV19 with TRBJ2-2, with 15 bases fitting TRBD2. Germline V lookup: CDR1 LNHDA, CDR2 SQIVND (reference sequence). With V trimmed by 4 bases and J by 1 base, 13 bases remained unmatched. This CDR3 region has 21 residues. The CDR3 DNA is TGTGCCAGTAGTAAAAGGTCCACCGGGACTAGCGGGGGGTTGAACACCGGGGAGCTGTTTTTT. Residues: CASSKRSTGTSGGLNTGELFF. Variable domain in full (rest from reference TRBV19 and TRBJ2-2): DGGITQSPKYLFRKEGQNVTLSCEQNLNHDAMYWYRQDPGQGLRLIYYSQIVNDFQKGDIAEGYSVSREKKESFPLTVTSAQKNPTAFYLCASSKRSTGTSGGLNTGELFFGEGSRLTVL.

The V call is TRBV5-1, the J call TRBJ2-2, with D perhaps matching TRBD1 (6 bases). CDR1 is SGHRS, CDR2 YFSETQ, per germline. The CDR3 is made up of 16 amino acids. V gave up 0 bases and J gave up 5 bases, with 14 bases separating them. The CDR3 DNA reads as TGCGCCAGCAGCTTGGGGGACAAGGGGGAAACCGGGGAGCTGTTTTTT. It is translated as CASSLGDKGETGELFF.

This chain joins TRBV5-1 and TRBJ2-7; 7 nucleotides line up with TRBD1. The CDR3 has 14 residues. Per germline, CDR1 SGHRS and CDR2 YFSETQ. The ends lost 4 bases at V and 0 bases at J; junction bases unmatched: 4. The CDR3: CASSQGTASYEQYF. CDR3 in DNA: TGCGCCAGCAGCCAGGGGACAGCCTCCTACGAGCAGTACTTC.

This clone appeared once. V usage is TRBV19 and J usage is TRBJ2-2, with 9 nucleotides matching TRBD1. The ends lost 2 bases at V and 5 bases at J; junction bases unmatched: 6. Germline V gives CDR1 LNHDA, CDR2 SQIVND (reference sequence). The CDR3 is 16 amino acids. The DNA for the CDR3 is TGTGCCAGTAGTATAAGGACAGGGGAGGGTACCGGGGAGCTGTTTTTT. Amino acids: CASSIRTGEGTGELFF.

This chain uses TRBV11-2 with TRBJ2-7; 8 nucleotides match TRBD2. Per germline, CDR1 SGHAT and CDR2 FQNNGV. The CDR3 extends over 16 amino acids. V lost 0 bases to trimming and J lost 0 bases; unmatched junction nucleotides: 4. The CDR3 DNA is TGTGCCAGCAGCTTAGATAGCGGGACGATCTCCTACGAGCAGTACTTC. This codes for CASSLDSGTISYEQYF. Variable domain in full (rest from reference TRBV11-2 and TRBJ2-7): EAGVAQSPRYKIIEKRQSVAFWCNPISGHATLYWYQQILGQGPKLLIQFQNNGVVDDSQLPKDRFSAERLKGVDSTLKIQPAKLEDSAVYLCASSLDSGTISYEQYFGPGTRLTVT.

V usage is TRBV7-6 and J usage is TRBJ1-6, with 8 bases identical to TRBD1. The CDR3 sequence is 15 residues long. Germline values: CDR1 SGHVS, CDR2 FNYEAQ. V shed 2 bases, J shed 8 bases, and the junction held 5 bases outside the gene matches. In DNA, the CDR3 is TGTGCCAGCAGCTTAAGTCCGGACAGGGATTCACCCCTCCACTTT. This codes for CASSLSPDRDSPLHF. The full variable domain, completed using reference TRBV7-6 and TRBJ1-6, is GAGVSQSPRYKVTKRGQDVALRCDPISGHVSLYWYRQALGQGPEFLTYFNYEAQQDKSGLPNDRFSAERPEGSISTLTIQRTEQRDSAMYRCASSLSPDRDSPLHFGNGTRLTVT.

The chain combines TRBV7-2 with TRBJ2-3, with TRBD2 matching over 12 bases. Germline loops: CDR1 SGHTA, CDR2 FQGNSA. Unmatched junction bases numbered 6, after V lost 5 bases and J lost 6 bases. The CDR3 is 15 amino acids. The CDR3 protein is CASSPTSGGLDTQYF. CDR3 DNA: TGTGCCAGCAGCCCGACTAGCGGGGGTTTGGATACGCAGTATTTT.

The genes are TRBV30 and TRBJ1-1; D remains unclear. V was trimmed by 4 bases and J by 5 bases, leaving 14 bases between them. The CDR3 has 13 residues. In germline, CDR1 is GTSNPN, CDR2 SVGIG (reference sequence). In DNA, the CDR3 is TGTGCCTGGACCGCGGGGAGGAAGACTGAAGCTTTCTTT. This codes for CAWTAGRKTEAFF.

In its sample, this clone was seen once. The chain is built from TRBV2 and TRBJ2-7, with D maybe TRBD1 (7 bases). The CDR3 loop spans 13 amino acids. V lost 6 bases to trimming and J lost 5 bases, with 14 bases between them. Germline CDR1 and CDR2: SNHLY and FYNNEI. The CDR3 DNA is TGTGCCAGCAGATCCAGGGGGGCTAACGAGCAGTACTTC. It translates to CASRSRGANEQYF.